The 2 T cell receptor beta chains below all came from one sample that was sequenced in a study of blood T cell repertoires in COVID-19. TCRdb keeps only in-frame clones here, not all; method: immunoSEQ multiplex PCR. Counted here are fewer than 70,000 clones, more than 75% occurring once; the ten biggest clones make up around 6.9%. The specimen sequenced was peripheral blood. The receptors here all came from a man aged 55 to 70 with active or convalescent COVID-19.

The V call is TRBV3-1 (or the pseudogene TRBV3-2), the J call TRBJ1-2, with TRBD1 as a possible D gene (5 bases). Looked up from germline, CDR1 is LGHDT and CDR2 is YNNKEL (reference sequence). The CDR3 has 12 residues. Trimming took off 3 bases at V and 4 bases at J, with 6 bases between the two ends. The CDR3 reads CASSQGLYGYTF. The CDR3 bases are TGTGCCAGCAGCCAGGGACTCTATGGCTACACCTTC.

V and J are TRBV5-1 and TRBJ1-3, with a weak D call TRBD1 (5 bases). Germline CDR1 and CDR2: SGHRS and YFSETQ. This CDR3 spans 15 amino acids. V dropped 0 bases and J dropped 0 bases, with 7 bases sitting between them. The CDR3 reads CASSLGQSSGNTIYF. CDR3 bases: TGCGCCAGCAGCTTGGGACAGTCCTCTGGAAACACCATATATTTT.